This T cell receptor beta chain was captured in a study of control samples from healthy donors and cancer patients. The CDR3 sequence is 14 residues long. Germline V gene data show CDR1 as GTSNPN and CDR2 as SVGIG (reference sequence). The ends lost 2 bases at V and 3 bases at J; junction bases unmatched: 6. Data came from immunoSEQ multiplex PCR; TCRdb stores just in-frame clones and leaves some out. The table records approximately 80,000 clones, roughly 91% of them present only once. The sample taken for sequencing was blood. This TCR was sampled from a man aged 25-45 years in good health. The chain carries TRBV30 and TRBJ1-2, with 7 bases fitting TRBD1. In nucleotides, the CDR3 is TGTGCCTGGAGTTTAGACGGGACAGACTATGGCTACACCTTC. Protein: CAWSLDGTDYGYTF.